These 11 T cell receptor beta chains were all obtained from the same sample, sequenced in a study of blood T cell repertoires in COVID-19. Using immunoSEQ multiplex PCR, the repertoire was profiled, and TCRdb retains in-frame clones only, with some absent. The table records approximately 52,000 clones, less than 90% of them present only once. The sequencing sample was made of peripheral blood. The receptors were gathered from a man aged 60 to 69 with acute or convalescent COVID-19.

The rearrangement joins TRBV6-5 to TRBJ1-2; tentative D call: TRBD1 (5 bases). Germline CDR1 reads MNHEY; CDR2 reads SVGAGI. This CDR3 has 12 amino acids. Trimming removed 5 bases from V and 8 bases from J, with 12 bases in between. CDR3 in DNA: TGTGCCAGCAGTCGCGGGACTTTCGGCTACACCTTC. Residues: CASSRGTFGYTF.

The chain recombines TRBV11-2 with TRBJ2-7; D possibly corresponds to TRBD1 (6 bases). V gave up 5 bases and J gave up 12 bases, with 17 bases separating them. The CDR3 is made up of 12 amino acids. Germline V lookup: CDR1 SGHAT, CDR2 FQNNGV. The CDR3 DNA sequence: TGTGCCAGCAGCAAAGACAGAGGGGGACCGTACTTC. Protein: CASSKDRGGPYF.

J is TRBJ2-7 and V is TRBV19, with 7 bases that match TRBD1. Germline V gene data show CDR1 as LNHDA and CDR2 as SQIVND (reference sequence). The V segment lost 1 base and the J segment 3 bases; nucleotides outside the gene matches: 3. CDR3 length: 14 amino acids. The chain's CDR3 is CASSIGQGGYEQYF. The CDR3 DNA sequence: TGTGCCAGTAGTATAGGACAGGGTGGCTACGAGCAGTACTTC.

The CDR3 sequence: CASSLYFLQGANVLTF. In nucleotides, the CDR3 is TGTGCCAGCAGCCTTTATTTCCTACAGGGGGCCAACGTCCTGACTTTC. The chain couples TRBV11-2 to TRBJ2-6; D gene unclear. The germline gives CDR1 SGHAT, CDR2 FQNNGV. The V gene lost 5 bases and the J gene lost 4 bases, with 15 bases spanning the gap. The CDR3 extends over 16 amino acids.

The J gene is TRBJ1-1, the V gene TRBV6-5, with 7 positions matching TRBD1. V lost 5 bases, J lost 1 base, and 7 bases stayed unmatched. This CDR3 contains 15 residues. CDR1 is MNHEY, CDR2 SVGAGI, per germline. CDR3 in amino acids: CASSLTDRANTEAFF. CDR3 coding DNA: TGTGCCAGCAGTCTCACCGACAGGGCGAACACTGAAGCTTTCTTT.

This CDR3 reads CASSLLTSGRNGEQFF. CDR3 in DNA: TGTGCCAGCAGTCTATTGACTAGCGGGAGAAACGGTGAGCAGTTCTTC. The V and J genes are TRBV6-4 and TRBJ2-1, with TRBD2 matching over 12 bases. CDR1 and CDR2 from the germline V gene are MRHNA and SNTAGT. J was trimmed by 9 bases and V by 5 bases; bases with no gene match: 11. This CDR3 comprises 16 residues.

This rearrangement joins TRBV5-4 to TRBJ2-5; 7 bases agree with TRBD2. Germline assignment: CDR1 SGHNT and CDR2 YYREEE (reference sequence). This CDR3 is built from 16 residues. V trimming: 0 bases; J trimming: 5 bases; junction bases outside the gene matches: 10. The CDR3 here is CASSLASGGGRETQYF. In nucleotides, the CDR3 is TGTGCCAGCAGCTTGGCCTCGGGGGGAGGGAGGGAGACCCAGTACTTC.

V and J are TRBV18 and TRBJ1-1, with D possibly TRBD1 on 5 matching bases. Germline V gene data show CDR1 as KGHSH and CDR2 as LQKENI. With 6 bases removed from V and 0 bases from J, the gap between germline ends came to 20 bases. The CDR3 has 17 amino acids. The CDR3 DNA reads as TGTGCCAGCTCGCTGACCCACCTGGGGACTATGAACACTGAAGCTTTCTTT. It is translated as CASSLTHLGTMNTEAFF.

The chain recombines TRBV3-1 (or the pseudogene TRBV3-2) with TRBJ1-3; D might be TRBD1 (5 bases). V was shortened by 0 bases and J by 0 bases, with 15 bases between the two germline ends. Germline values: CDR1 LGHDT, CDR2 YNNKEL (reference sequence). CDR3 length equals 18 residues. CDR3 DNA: TGTGCCAGCAGCCAAGATCGATTTGGACACCGCTCTGGAAACACCATATATTTT. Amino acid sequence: CASSQDRFGHRSGNTIYF.

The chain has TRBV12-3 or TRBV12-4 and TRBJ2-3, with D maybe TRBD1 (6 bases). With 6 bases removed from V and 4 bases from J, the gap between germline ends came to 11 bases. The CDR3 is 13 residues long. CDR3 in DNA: TGTGCCAGCAGCCCACAGGGACCAGATACGCAGTATTTT. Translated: CASSPQGPDTQYF.

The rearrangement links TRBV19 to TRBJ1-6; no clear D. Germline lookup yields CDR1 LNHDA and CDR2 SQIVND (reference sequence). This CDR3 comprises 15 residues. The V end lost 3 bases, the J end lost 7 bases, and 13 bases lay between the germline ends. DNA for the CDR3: TGTGCCAGTAGTATCAGTCGGACGGGAAATTCACCCCTCCACTTT. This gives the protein CASSISRTGNSPLHF.